This TCR beta chain is drawn from a study of T-cell reconstitution after alpha-beta-depleted transplantation in children. Unique molecular identifiers were incorporated when the TCRbeta library was constructed. TCRdb independently ran MiXCR on the PCR reads; one entry per CDR3 protein. The table has 330,000 or so distinct CDR3 sequences, over 9.5% seen once. The sample holds many counts of this clonotype. What it recognizes is unknown. General study points: The origin of high day-60 TCRbeta diversity in some patients lay in surviving recipient T cells and thymic progenitors. Reports say that about two months after transplant, the alpha-beta T cells came out of several hundred graft clones that had expanded. Once a year had passed after transplant, T-cell counts and diversity came mostly from newly produced T cells.

The starting material was PBMCs, obtained before TCRalphabeta/CD19-depleted stem cell transplant. The TCR was taken from a boy under two years old with acute myeloid leukemia, due to receive a stem cell transplant.

The CDR3: CASSLGSGRDTGELFF. CDR3 nucleotides: TGCGCCAGCAGCTTGGGGTCGGGGAGAGACACCGGGGAGCTGTTTTTT. V and J are TRBV5-1 and TRBJ2-2, with a tentative D call TRBD2 (5 bases). There are 16 residues in the CDR3. From germline, CDR1 is SGHRS and CDR2 YFSETQ. The V end was cut by 0 bases, the J end by 3 bases, with 12 bases between. Variable domain in full (rest from reference TRBV5-1 and TRBJ2-2): KAGVTQTPRYLIKTRGQQVTLSCSPISGHRSVSWYQQTPGQGLQFLFEYFSETQRNKGNFPGRFSGRQFSNSRSEMNVSTLELGDSALYLCASSLGSGRDTGELFFGEGSRLTVL.